The next 2 T cell receptor beta chains were all read from a single sample in a study of blood T cell repertoires in COVID-19. The method was immunoSEQ multiplex PCR; TCRdb's version includes in-frame clones alone and lacks a portion of them. The top ten hold about 2.1% of the sample, which has 250,000 to 300,000 clones, approximately 91% seen once. The material sequenced was PBMCs or T cells enriched from blood (not recorded which). The receptors originated from a woman in her forties with acute COVID-19.

J is TRBJ2-5 and V is TRBV2; D might be TRBD2 (6 bases). Trimming cost V 3 bases and J 1 base, with 15 bases left between them. The CDR3 extends over 16 amino acids. Germline CDR1 SNHLY, CDR2 FYNNEI. DNA of the CDR3: TGTGCCAGCAGTGACGGGGGTAGGGGCCGCCAAGAGACCCAGTACTTC. This sequence encodes CASSDGGRGRQETQYF.

The chain joins TRBV28 to TRBJ2-7, with TRBD1 matching 8 bases. The CDR3 spans 15 residues. V shed 6 bases, J shed 0 bases, and the junction held 7 bases outside the gene matches. In germline, CDR1 is MDHEN, CDR2 SYDVKM. This CDR3 is CASRRQGQGSYEQYF. CDR3 sequence (DNA): TGTGCCAGCAGACGACAAGGACAGGGCTCCTACGAGCAGTACTTC.